This T cell receptor (beta chain) emerged from a study of T cells after posttransplantation cyclophosphamide. The germline V gene encodes CDR1 SEHNR and CDR2 FQNEAQ (reference sequence). The CDR3 has 15 amino acids. The germline V and J ends were trimmed by 1 base and 1 base, with 7 bases remaining between them. This clone was counted at least ten times. Produced via immunoSEQ multiplex PCR; TCRdb's table is partial and in-frame only. Observed in the sample are approximately 30,000 clones, none of them singletons. Sequencing input: PBMCs. The receptor was derived from a woman in her forties or fifties in good health and a related stem cell transplant donor. This sequence joins TRBV7-9 and TRBJ2-2; perhaps TRBD2 as D (5 bases). CDR3 residues: CASSLVRGNTGELFF. For the CDR3, the DNA is TGTGCCAGCAGCTTAGTTCGGGGGAACACCGGGGAGCTGTTTTTT.